The rows below give T cell receptor beta chains drawn from one sample of a study of T cell responses to AZD1222 COVID-19 vaccine. The assay was immunoSEQ multiplex PCR, and TCRdb's table has in-frame clones only and misses some. The sample holds 90,000 to 150,000 clones, about 86% seen once. Sample: peripheral blood, taken 28 days after the second AZD1222 dose. The receptors shown here come from an adult who received the AZD1222 COVID-19 vaccine. Each CDR3 is given with its conserved first and last residue. The D gene is left open where the match is weak. The size entry is marked missing in some rows and otherwise reads once, few, many or a size class.

clone_size	v_call	j_call	cdr3_length	d_call	cdr3_nt	cdr3_aa
.	TRBV7-9	TRBJ2-2	14	.	TGTGCCAGCTCCCAACCTTGGGAGACCGGGGAGCTGTTTTTT	CASSQPWETGELFF
.	TRBV27	TRBJ1-1	14	.	TGTGCCAGCAGTTTAAGGGACGGCTGGACTGAAGCTTTCTTT	CASSLRDGWTEAFF
once	TRBV19	TRBJ2-7	15	.	TGTGCCAGTTCGATCCGGTGGGAGACGAACTACGAGCAGTACTTC	CASSIRWETNYEQYF
few	TRBV4-3	TRBJ1-2	15	.	TGCGCCAGCAGCCAAGAAAGAGGCAGGGATTATGGCTACACCTTC	CASSQERGRDYGYTF
once	TRBV6-1	TRBJ1-4	15	.	TGTGCCAGCAGTGAGGGACGGATTCCTCCAATTTTTCTGTTTTTT	CASSEGRIPPIFLFF
.	TRBV11-2	TRBJ2-4	16	TRBD1	TGTGCCAGCAGCTTGGCGGGACAGGGGTCATGGAACATTCAGTACTTC	CASSLAGQGSWNIQYF
few	TRBV5-1	TRBJ1-1	15	TRBD1	TGCGCCAGCAGCTGGGGGACAGGGGGAGAGACTGAAGCTTTCTTT	CASSWGTGGETEAFF
.	TRBV9	TRBJ1-1	14	.	TGTGCCAGCAGCGCCGGGACGCTGAACACTGAAGCTTTCTTT	CASSAGTLNTEAFF
once	TRBV9	TRBJ1-2	14	.	TGTGCCAGCAGCCGCAATCCGGCCAACTATGGCTACACCTTC	CASSRNPANYGYTF
.	TRBV27	TRBJ1-4	15	.	TGTGCCAGCAGCCCTCACCTTGCAACTAATGAAAAACTGTTTTTT	CASSPHLATNEKLFF
few	TRBV27	TRBJ2-7	14	.	TGTGCCAGCAGTCAGACAGGACGCTCCTACGAGCAGTACTTC	CASSQTGRSYEQYF
.	TRBV21-1	TRBJ1-2	16	.	TGTGCCAGCAGCAAAGCGGGGGGGGCGACGAACTATGGCTACACCTTC	CASSKAGGATNYGYTF
.	TRBV7-9	TRBJ2-2	16	TRBD2	TGTGCCAGCAGCTTAGTGGTAGCGGGAGTTCCCGGGGAGCTGTTTTTT	CASSLVVAGVPGELFF
.	TRBV7-2	TRBJ1-1	13	TRBD1	TGTGCCAGCAGCTCAATAGGACAGGCTGGAGCTTTCTTT	CASSSIGQAGAFF
.	TRBV28	TRBJ1-4	13	.	TGTGCCGCTGGCGGGGGGGCTAATGAAAAACTGTTTTTT	CAAGGGANEKLFF
few	TRBV6-2/TRBV6-3	TRBJ1-5	14	TRBD1	TGTGCCAGCAGTCAGGACAGATACAGGGGGCCCCAGCATTTT	CASSQDRYRGPQHF
.	TRBV25-1	TRBJ1-5	17	.	TGTGCCAGCACCAACCCCGGAGAGGGGGACGTCAATCAGCCCCAGCATTTT	CASTNPGEGDVNQPQHF
.	TRBV29-1	TRBJ1-5	15	.	TGCAGCGTTGACCCTAAGGGGGGCAGCAATCAGCCCCAGCATTTT	CSVDPKGGSNQPQHF
.	TRBV29-1	TRBJ2-3	13	TRBD1	TGCAGCGGACAGGGGGCGGGCACAGATACGCAGTATTTT	CSGQGAGTDTQYF
.	TRBV24-1	TRBJ1-2	13	TRBD1	TGTGCCACCAGTGAAAGGACAGGGTCCGGCTACACCTTC	CATSERTGSGYTF
.	TRBV19	TRBJ1-5	15	TRBD1	TGTGCCAGTACCGCCCGGGACAGGGGCAATCAGCCCCAGCATTTT	CASTARDRGNQPQHF
.	TRBV7-3	TRBJ2-5	14	.	TGTGCCAGCAGCCCACAGGCAGGGCAAGAGACCCAGTACTTC	CASSPQAGQETQYF
.	TRBV7-9	TRBJ1-1	14	.	TGTGCCAGCACCCCCCGACAGGTAAACACTGAAGCTTTCTTT	CASTPRQVNTEAFF
many	TRBV6-4	TRBJ2-1	15	.	TGTGCCAGCAGTGACAAAAGCGGGTCCTACAATGAGCAGTTCTTC	CASSDKSGSYNEQFF
.	TRBV28	TRBJ1-1	12	.	TGTGCCAGCAGTTTAGTAGGAACTGAAGCTTTCTTT	CASSLVGTEAFF
.	TRBV28	TRBJ1-2	11	.	TGTGCCAGCAGTTTAGACGTGAGCTACACCTTC	CASSLDVSYTF
.	TRBV11-3	TRBJ1-1	14	.	TGTGCCAGCAGCTTGGACGGGCAGAACACTGAAGCTTTCTTT	CASSLDGQNTEAFF
.	TRBV9	TRBJ2-3	16	TRBD2	TGTGCCAGCAGCGAGGGAGCTAGCGGGGGGGAAGATACGCAGTATTTT	CASSEGASGGEDTQYF
.	TRBV9	TRBJ1-1	16	TRBD1	TGTGCCAGCAGCGTAATTGGGACAGGGATGAACACTGAAGCTTTCTTT	CASSVIGTGMNTEAFF
once	TRBV3-1/TRBV3-2	TRBJ1-4	14	.	TGTGCCAGCAGCCAAGATACGACAACTGAAAAACTGTTTTTT	CASSQDTTTEKLFF
.	TRBV28	TRBJ1-2	15	.	TGTGCCAGCACCGAAACTGGGGGAGGACCGGGAGGCTACACCTTC	CASTETGGGPGGYTF
.	TRBV6-6	TRBJ2-7	13	.	TGTGCCAGCGTGGGAGGCGCCCTTTACGAGCAGTACTTC	CASVGGALYEQYF
.	TRBV27	TRBJ1-4	14	.	TGTGCCAGCAGTTTAGGGAGATTCGGGGAAAAACTGTTTTTT	CASSLGRFGEKLFF
.	TRBV5-4	TRBJ2-3	11	.	TGTGCCAGCAGCTTTCAAGATACGCAGTATTTT	CASSFQDTQYF
.	TRBV7-8	TRBJ1-3	13	.	TGTGCCAGCAGGGGACCTTCTGGAAACACCATATATTTT	CASRGPSGNTIYF
.	TRBV7-6	TRBJ1-1	14	TRBD1	TGTGCCAGCAGCTCCCTAACAGGGGGCACTGAAGCTTTCTTT	CASSSLTGGTEAFF
.	TRBV7-9	TRBJ1-6	12	.	TGTGCCAGCAGCGTAGGGATGTCACCCCTCCACTTT	CASSVGMSPLHF
.	TRBV6-6	TRBJ2-7	16	.	TGTGCCAGCAGAGAGCCCACCGGGACGGGAGACAACGAGCAGTACTTC	CASREPTGTGDNEQYF
.	TRBV5-8	TRBJ2-5	15	.	TGTGCCAGCAGCTTGGCAGGGAATAGAAGAGAGACCCAGTACTTC	CASSLAGNRRETQYF
few	TRBV5-6	TRBJ1-6	14	.	TGTGCCAGCAGCCCGGGCCTACTGAATTCACCCCTCCACTTT	CASSPGLLNSPLHF
.	TRBV5-6	TRBJ1-2	14	TRBD1	TGTGCCAGCAGCCGACAGGGACCCCGGAGTGGCTACACCTTC	CASSRQGPRSGYTF
.	TRBV6-6	TRBJ1-5	15	TRBD1	TGTGCCAGCAGTTCAAGAGGACAGGACAATCAGCCCCAGCATTTT	CASSSRGQDNQPQHF
.	TRBV5-1	TRBJ1-4	13	TRBD1	TGCGCCAGCGCAGGACAGGGGGATGAAAAACTGTTTTTT	CASAGQGDEKLFF
.	TRBV7-8	TRBJ2-5	16	.	TGTGCCAGCAGCTTAGCGAGGAGGGGATACCAAGAGACCCAGTACTTC	CASSLARRGYQETQYF
.	TRBV5-1	TRBJ2-2	17	.	TGCGCCAGCAGCTTGTTTGGGGCGGGGGCAGACACCGGGGAGCTGTTTTTT	CASSLFGAGADTGELFF
once	TRBV6-5	TRBJ1-1	15	TRBD1	TGTGCCAGCAGTTACACCGGGACAGGGAACACTGAAGCTTTCTTT	CASSYTGTGNTEAFF
once	TRBV7-9	TRBJ1-1	14	.	TGTGCCAGCAACGCCGGGACACCTAACACTGAAGCTTTCTTT	CASNAGTPNTEAFF
.	TRBV6-8	TRBJ2-7	16	.	TGTGCCAGCAGTTACGACCGGAGCGGTTACCGCTACGAGCAGTACTTC	CASSYDRSGYRYEQYF
.	TRBV5-1	TRBJ1-3	14	.	TGCGCCAGCAGCGGCGGGTCCCCATTTAACACCATATATTTT	CASSGGSPFNTIYF